The source of this T cell receptor (beta chain) is a study of CD8 T cells in ankylosing spondylitis. MiXCR, run by TCRdb on the 5' RACE reads, gives a single entry per CDR3 protein. This sample has about 840,000 distinct CDR3 sequences, with roughly 12% found just once. Study outcomes and limitations: Ankylosing spondylitis blood seemed to carry a telltale TCR beta motif made of several highly homologous variants.

This clonotype was recorded once. Its antigen remains unknown. This clonotype was sampled from a male donor with ankylosing spondylitis. Sequenced input: blood, either unsorted or a sorted T cell fraction (not recorded which).

The CDR3 DNA sequence: TGTGCCAGCAGCCCCCTATCAACGTGGACACTTCAAGAGACCCAGTACTTC. Protein sequence: CASSPLSTWTLQETQYF. This sequence joins TRBV7-9 and TRBJ2-5, with D possibly being TRBD1 (5 bases). This CDR3 contains 17 residues. The germline gives CDR1 SEHNR, CDR2 FQNEAQ (reference sequence). Deletions cut 5 bases from V and 2 bases from J, with 21 bases between.